Sequencing of this TCR beta chain was carried out in a study of CD8 T cells in ankylosing spondylitis. About this clonotype: Its antigen is undetermined.

Using its own MiXCR run on the 5' RACE reads, TCRdb lists one record per CDR3 protein. The table records hundreds of thousands of distinct CDR3 sequences, roughly 27% of them present only once. Study results and caveats: What seemed typical of ankylosing spondylitis blood was a TCR beta motif built from several highly homologous variants.

Sequenced material: blood, either unsorted or a sorted T cell fraction (not recorded which). The TCR comes from a male donor with ankylosing spondylitis.

CDR3 amino acids: CAIESGAGELFF. CDR3 nucleotides: TGTGCCATCGAATCGGGAGCCGGGGAGCTGTTTTTT. The V and J genes are TRBV10-3 and TRBJ2-2; D perhaps matches TRBD2 (6 bases). V shed 8 bases and J shed 6 bases, with 10 bases lying between them. The CDR3 covers 12 residues. The germline gives CDR1 ENHRY, CDR2 SYGVKD.